These 26 T cell receptor beta chains share one sample of origin, sequenced in a study of blood T cell repertoires in COVID-19. Sequenced by immunoSEQ multiplex PCR; TCRdb stores in-frame clones only, minus some. The data contain approximately 240,000 clones, about 85% of them singletons. The material sequenced was peripheral blood. The receptors originated from a woman aged 60-70 years with active or convalescent COVID-19.

The chain employs TRBV11-2 and TRBJ1-2; no clear D gene. V was cut by 5 bases and J by 4 bases, with 14 bases left in between. CDR3 size: 14 residues. Germline V gene sequence: CDR1 SGHAT, CDR2 FQNNGV. The CDR3 DNA sequence: TGTGCCAGCAGCCCAAGAGACCGGAGCTATGGCTACACCTTC. Its protein is CASSPRDRSYGYTF.

The genes are TRBV30 and TRBJ1-2; 9 bases are a match to TRBD1. The CDR3 is 16 amino acids. The V gene's germline CDR1 is GTSNPN and CDR2 SVGIG (reference sequence). V dropped 2 bases and J dropped 8; count of bases not matched to a gene: 15. CDR3 nucleotides: TGTGCCTGGAGTTTGGGACAGGGAGGATCCCCGACCGGCTACACCTTC. Translating gives CAWSLGQGGSPTGYTF.

The genes are TRBV6-6 and TRBJ1-5, with 8 bases fitting TRBD1. The V segment lost 0 bases and the J segment 2 bases; nucleotides outside the gene matches: 3. Germline assignment: CDR1 MNHNY and CDR2 SVGAGI (reference sequence). This CDR3 has 16 residues. The CDR3 spells CASSYSGQGGNQPQHF. For the CDR3, the DNA is TGTGCCAGCAGTTACTCTGGACAGGGAGGCAATCAGCCCCAGCATTTT.

V and J are TRBV7-2 and TRBJ2-2; D gene uncertain. Germline-derived CDR1 and CDR2 are SGHTA and FQGNSA. Trimming took 2 bases from V and 0 from J, leaving 7 bases between them. The CDR3 loop spans 15 amino acids. DNA for the CDR3: TGTGCCAGCAGCTTAAGCCTAGCGAACACCGGGGAGCTGTTTTTT. Protein product: CASSLSLANTGELFF.

The chain employs TRBV7-9 and TRBJ1-2; no reliable D call. The CDR3 consists of 17 residues. V was clipped by 1 base and J by 4 bases, with 19 bases between them. From germline, CDR1 is SEHNR and CDR2 FQNEAQ (reference sequence). The CDR3, as DNA: TGTGCCAGCAGCTTAGGGAATGGGTGGCAGGATGGCTATGGCTACACCTTC. Translation gives CASSLGNGWQDGYGYTF. Together with reference TRBV7-9 and TRBJ1-2, the CDR3 gives the full variable domain: DTGVSQNPRHKITKRGQNVTFRCDPISEHNRLYWYRQTLGQGPEFLTYFQNEAQLEKSRLLSDRFSAERPKGSFSTLEIQRTEQGDSAMYLCASSLGNGWQDGYGYTFGSGTRLTVV.

The genes are TRBV5-1 and TRBJ2-4; maybe TRBD2 (7 bases). Trimming shortened V by 4 bases and J by 5 bases, and 19 bases separated the two germline ends. Germline CDR1 SGHRS, CDR2 YFSETQ. CDR3 length equals 16 residues. The CDR3 spells CASSESGAGGQNIQYF. The CDR3 DNA sequence: TGCGCCAGCAGCGAGTCAGGGGCCGGGGGGCAAAACATTCAGTACTTC.

J is TRBJ1-2 and V is TRBV5-1, with a possible D match to TRBD1 (5 bases). There are 15 residues in the CDR3. From germline, CDR1 is SGHRS and CDR2 YFSETQ. Trimming took 0 bases from V and 4 from J, leaving 13 bases between them. The CDR3 sequence is CASSLGPRGGYGYTF. In DNA, the CDR3 is TGCGCCAGCAGCTTGGGGCCCCGCGGGGGCTATGGCTACACCTTC.

The genes are TRBV6-1 and TRBJ2-2, with D perhaps matching TRBD1 (6 bases). The length of the CDR3 is 14 residues. Germline assignment: CDR1 MNHNS and CDR2 SASEGT. The ends were cut back, 3 bases at V and 6 bases at J, with 11 bases in the middle. CDR3 sequence: CASSEVTGSGELFF. CDR3 DNA: TGTGCCAGCAGTGAGGTCACAGGGTCCGGGGAGCTGTTTTTT.

The J gene is TRBJ1-2, the V gene TRBV6-2 or TRBV6-3; 11 bases are a match to TRBD1. Looked up from germline, CDR1 is MNHEY and CDR2 is SVGEGT. The V segment lost 2 bases and the J segment 4 bases; nucleotides outside the gene matches: 3. The CDR3 is 15 amino acids. The CDR3 region is CASSYAGTGGYGYTF. The CDR3 nucleotides are TGTGCCAGCAGTTACGCCGGGACAGGGGGCTATGGCTACACCTTC.

The CDR3 sequence is CASSEQRLGGTGELFF. The CDR3 nucleotides are TGCGCCAGCAGTGAGCAGCGCCTGGGGGGGACCGGGGAGCTGTTTTTT. V and J are TRBV10-2 and TRBJ2-2; TRBD2 agrees at 7 bases. The ends lost 2 bases at V and 5 bases at J; junction bases unmatched: 8. There are 16 residues in the CDR3. Looked up from germline, CDR1 is WSHSY and CDR2 is SAAADI.

V and J are TRBV7-2 and TRBJ2-1; no reliable D call. This CDR3 spans 13 amino acids. Germline values: CDR1 SGHTA, CDR2 FQGNSA. Trimming left V 1 base short and J 9 bases short, with 10 bases between. The CDR3 coding sequence is TGTGCCAGCAGCTTAGATATGGCCCGTGAGCAGTTCTTC. The encoded protein is CASSLDMAREQFF. Together with reference TRBV7-2 and TRBJ2-1, the CDR3 gives the full variable domain: GAGVSQSPSNKVTEKGKDVELRCDPISGHTALYWYRQSLGQGLEFLIYFQGNSAPDKSGLPSDRFSAERTGGSVSTLTIQRTQQEDSAVYLCASSLDMAREQFFGPGTRLTVL.

The chain joins TRBV28 to TRBJ1-1, with D tentatively TRBD1 (6 bases). V was pared by 5 bases and J by 4 bases, with 17 bases between. Germline V CDR1 and CDR2: MDHEN, SYDVKM. The CDR3 has 15 amino acids. The CDR3 is CASSPAVGAGTEAFF. The CDR3 nucleotides are TGTGCCAGCAGTCCCGCCGTGGGGGCGGGCACTGAAGCTTTCTTT.

The chain is built from TRBV18 and TRBJ1-6; possible D gene TRBD1, 5 bases. The V end lost 5 bases, the J end lost 7 bases, and 15 bases lay between the germline ends. CDR1 and CDR2 from the germline V gene are KGHSH and LQKENI. The CDR3 sequence is 15 residues long. The CDR3 DNA reads TGTGCCAGCTCAACCAGGGACTCTCTGAATTCACCCCTCCACTTT. Residues: CASSTRDSLNSPLHF.

V usage is TRBV4-1 and J usage is TRBJ2-1, with 11 bases that match TRBD2. This CDR3 contains 18 residues. V dropped 4 bases and J dropped 4; count of bases not matched to a gene: 12. Per the germline V gene, CDR1 is MGHRA and CDR2 is YSYEKL. The CDR3 coding sequence is TGCGCCAGCAGCCCAACCGGGGCTAGCGGGGGGCCATACAATGAGCAGTTCTTC. This codes for CASSPTGASGGPYNEQFF.

This chain connects TRBV9 to TRBJ1-4; unclear D gene. The germline gives CDR1 SGDLS, CDR2 YYNGEE. Trimming cost V 4 bases and J 4 bases, with 11 bases left between them. This CDR3 spans 14 amino acids. CDR3 nucleotides: TGTGCCAGCAGCCTCCTCGGGGATAATGAAAAACTGTTTTTT. Translating gives CASSLLGDNEKLFF.

The chain has TRBV18 and TRBJ2-1, with TRBD2 as a possible D gene (5 bases). This CDR3 is built from 14 residues. The germline V gene has CDR1 KGHSH and CDR2 LQKENI. Trimming pared 6 bases from V and 4 bases from J, leaving 13 bases between. CDR3 in DNA: TGTGCCAGCTCCCCCAGCGGAAAGTACAATGAGCAGTTCTTC. Its translation is CASSPSGKYNEQFF.

V gene TRBV11-3 combines with J gene TRBJ1-1; TRBD1 matches 10 bases. This CDR3 is built from 15 residues. The V and J ends lost 11 bases and 0 bases, in that order; junction bases with no gene match: 9. CDR1 SGHNT and CDR2 YENEEA come from the germline V gene. This CDR3 reads CASSGTGDLNTEAFF. The CDR3 DNA reads TGTGCCTCCTCCGGGACAGGGGATCTGAACACTGAAGCTTTCTTT.

This clone was counted between two and nine times. This chain joins TRBV27 and TRBJ2-5; D perhaps matches TRBD2 (6 bases). The CDR3 sequence is 15 residues long. V was clipped by 5 bases and J by 3 bases, with 16 bases between them. Per germline, CDR1 MNHEY and CDR2 SMNVEV (reference sequence). CDR3 DNA: TGTGCCAGCAGTGAGGCCCGGGACTGGGAAGAGACCCAGTACTTC. Amino acids: CASSEARDWEETQYF.

A single count supports this clone. The same CDR3 is also encoded by other DNA sequences in this sample. This rearrangement joins TRBV24-1 to TRBJ1-5, with D unresolved. V was pared by 4 bases and J by 4 bases, with 4 bases between. This CDR3 has 12 residues. Per germline, CDR1 KGHDR and CDR2 SFDVKD. CDR3 in DNA: TGTGCCACCAGTGACCCTAATCAGCCCCAGCATTTT. It codes for CATSDPNQPQHF.

The chain recombines TRBV7-8 with TRBJ2-7, with TRBD1 matching over 8 bases. Per the germline V gene, CDR1 is SGHVS and CDR2 is FQNEAQ. This CDR3 region has 13 residues. V was clipped by 5 bases and J by 9 bases; unmatched bases: 9. The chain's CDR3 is CASSAMGQGAQYV. For the CDR3, the DNA is TGTGCCAGCAGCGCGATGGGCCAGGGGGCGCAGTACGTC.

The chain uses TRBV7-8 and TRBJ2-3; 9 bases agree with TRBD2. Per the germline V gene, CDR1 is SGHVS and CDR2 is FQNEAQ. This CDR3 is 16 amino acids long. J was trimmed by 0 bases and V by 5 bases; bases with no gene match: 6. This chain's CDR3 is CASSKAGGQSTDTQYF. The CDR3 DNA is TGTGCCAGCAGCAAAGCGGGGGGACAGAGCACAGATACGCAGTATTTT.

V gene TRBV28 combines with J gene TRBJ2-3; 14 bases fit TRBD2. Trimming cost V 6 bases and J 13 bases; bases outside gene matches: 15. The length of the CDR3 is 16 residues. The germline V gene has CDR1 MDHEN and CDR2 SYDVKM. CDR3 region: CASSRTSGGIIVFEYF. The CDR3 nucleotides read TGTGCCAGCAGCCGGACTAGCGGGGGGATTATAGTGTTTGAGTATTTT.

The J gene is TRBJ2-1, the V gene TRBV11-2; D may be TRBD1 (6 bases). V gave up 5 bases and J gave up 5 bases, with 16 bases separating them. CDR1 and CDR2 (germline): SGHAT, FQNNGV. CDR3 length: 15 amino acids. CDR3 coding DNA: TGTGCCAGCAGCCACAGGGACCTCCTAGACAATGAGCAGTTCTTC. Translating it yields CASSHRDLLDNEQFF.

The V gene is TRBV25-1, the J gene TRBJ1-6; tentatively, D is TRBD1 (5 bases). The V end lost 8 bases, the J end lost 10 bases, and 24 bases lay between the germline ends. The CDR3 is 16 residues long. CDR1 and CDR2 from the germline V gene are MGHDK and SYGVNS. CDR3 region: CASSTGGRGRRSPLHF. The CDR3 DNA is TGTGCCAGCTCCACGGGGGGGAGGGGAAGAAGATCACCCCTCCACTTT. The full variable domain, rest sourced from reference TRBV25-1 and TRBJ1-6, is EADIYQTPRYLVIGTGKKITLECSQTMGHDKMYWYQQDPGMELHLIHYSYGVNSTEKGDLSSESTVSRIRTEHFPLTLESARPSHTSQYLCASSTGGRGRRSPLHFGNGTRLTVT.

The chain has TRBV29-1 and TRBJ1-1; 10 bases agree with TRBD1. This CDR3 contains 13 residues. The germline V gene encodes CDR1 SQVTM and CDR2 ANQGSEA. Unmatched junction bases numbered 5, after V lost 7 bases and J lost 3 bases. The CDR3 loop is CSGGDRGYTEAFF. The CDR3 nucleotides are TGCAGCGGGGGGGACAGGGGCTACACTGAAGCTTTCTTT. Full variable domain (remainder filled in from reference TRBV29-1 and TRBJ1-1): SAVISQKPSRDICQRGTSLTIQCQVDSQVTMMFWYRQQPGQSLTLIATANQGSEATYESGFVIDKFPISRPNLTFSTLTVSNMSPEDSSIYLCSGGDRGYTEAFFGQGTRLTVV.

This clone was seen once. The chain links TRBV15 to TRBJ2-1, with 10 bases fitting TRBD2. The germline V gene encodes CDR1 LNHNV and CDR2 YYDKDF (reference sequence). J lost 2 bases, V lost 8 bases, and 3 bases had no gene match. The CDR3 has 14 residues. The CDR3: CATGAGGAYNEQFF. DNA for the CDR3: TGTGCCACCGGAGCGGGAGGGGCCTACAATGAGCAGTTCTTC.